This TCR beta chain was observed in a study of blood T cell repertoires in COVID-19. Overall study context: Both acute and convalescent COVID-19 samples were obtained from the United States, Italy and Spain.

Clones were sequenced by immunoSEQ multiplex PCR, and TCRdb holds only the in-frame ones, with some missing. Of fewer than 65,000 clones in the sample, approximately 90% are singletons; the top ten hold 1.3%. Input material: peripheral blood. This TCR was sampled from a woman older than 75 with acute or convalescent COVID-19.

The CDR3 protein is CASRKGQYYGYTF. In DNA, the CDR3 is TGTGCCAGCAGAAAGGGACAGTACTATGGCTACACCTTC. This chain connects TRBV12-3 or TRBV12-4 to TRBJ1-2; TRBD1 agrees at 7 bases. The CDR3 covers 13 residues. V trimming: 6 bases; J trimming: 3 bases; junction bases outside the gene matches: 4.